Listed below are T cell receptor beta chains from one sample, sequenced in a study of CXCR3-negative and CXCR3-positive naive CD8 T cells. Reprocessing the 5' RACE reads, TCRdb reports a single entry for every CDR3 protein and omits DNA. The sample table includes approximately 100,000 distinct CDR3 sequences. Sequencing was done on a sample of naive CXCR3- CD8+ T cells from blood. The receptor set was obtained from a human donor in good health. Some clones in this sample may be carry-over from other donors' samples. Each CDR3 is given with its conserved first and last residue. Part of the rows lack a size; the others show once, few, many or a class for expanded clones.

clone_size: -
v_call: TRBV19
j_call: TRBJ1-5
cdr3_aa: CAAGTGGQYSNQPQHF

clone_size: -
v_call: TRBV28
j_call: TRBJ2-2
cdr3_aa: CASSLIAAPNTGELFF

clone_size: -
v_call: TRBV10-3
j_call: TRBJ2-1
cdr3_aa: CAISESFGASYNEQFF

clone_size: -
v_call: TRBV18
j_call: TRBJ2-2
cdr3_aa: CASSSTTGEDTGELFF

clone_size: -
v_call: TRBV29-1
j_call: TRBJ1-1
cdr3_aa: CSVEEQTNTEAFF

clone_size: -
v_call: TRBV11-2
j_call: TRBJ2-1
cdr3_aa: CASSHMWTSLDEQFF

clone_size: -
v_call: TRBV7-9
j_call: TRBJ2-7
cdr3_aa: CASSPGASVYEQYF

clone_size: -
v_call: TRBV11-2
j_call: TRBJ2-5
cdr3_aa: CASSIGQAYQTQETQYF

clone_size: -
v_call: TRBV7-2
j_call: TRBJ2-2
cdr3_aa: CASLWAGVSGELFF

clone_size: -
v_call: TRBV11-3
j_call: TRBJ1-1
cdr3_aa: CASNGRVNTEAFF

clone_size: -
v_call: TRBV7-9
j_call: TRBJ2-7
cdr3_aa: CASSLVAGGRYYEQYF

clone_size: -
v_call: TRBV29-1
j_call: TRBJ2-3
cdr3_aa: CSVEGTTDTQYF

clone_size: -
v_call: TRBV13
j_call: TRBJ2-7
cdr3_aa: CASGGEGLWDGEQYF

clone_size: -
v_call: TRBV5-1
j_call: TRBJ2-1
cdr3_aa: CASRYGLAGEDEQFF

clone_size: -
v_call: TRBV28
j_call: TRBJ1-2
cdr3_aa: CASSPPGGDIYGYTF

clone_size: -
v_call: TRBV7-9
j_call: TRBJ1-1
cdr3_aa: CASSTGPLGTEAFF

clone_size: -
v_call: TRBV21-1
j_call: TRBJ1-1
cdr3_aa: CASLRGHEAFF

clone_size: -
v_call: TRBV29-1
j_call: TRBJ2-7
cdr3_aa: CSVFSQGGYEQYF

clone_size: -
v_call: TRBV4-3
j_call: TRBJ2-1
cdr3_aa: CASSHSSSSYNEQFF

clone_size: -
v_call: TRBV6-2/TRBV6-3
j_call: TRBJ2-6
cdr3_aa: CASSYGAGANVLTF

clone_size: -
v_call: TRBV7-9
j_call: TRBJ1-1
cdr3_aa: CASSSRTGQGNTEAFF

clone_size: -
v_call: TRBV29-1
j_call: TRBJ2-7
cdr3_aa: CSPRSGSLDEQYF

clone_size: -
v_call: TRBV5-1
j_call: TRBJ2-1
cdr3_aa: CASSHGQGFDEQFF

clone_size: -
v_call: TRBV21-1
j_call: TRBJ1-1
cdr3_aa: CASRDYMNTEAFF

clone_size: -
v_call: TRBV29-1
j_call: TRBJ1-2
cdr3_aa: CSVVGSHGYTF

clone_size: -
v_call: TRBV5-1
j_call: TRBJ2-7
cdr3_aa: CASSGDSNYEQYF

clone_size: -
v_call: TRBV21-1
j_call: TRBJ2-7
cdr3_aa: CASSKGTSEGYEQYF

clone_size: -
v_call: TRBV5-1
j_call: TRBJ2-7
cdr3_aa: CASSLAWGGYEQYF

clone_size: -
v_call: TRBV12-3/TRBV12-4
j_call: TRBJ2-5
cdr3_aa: CASTSGGHQETQYF

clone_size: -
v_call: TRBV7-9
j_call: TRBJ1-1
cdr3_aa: CASSKRGQFTEAFF

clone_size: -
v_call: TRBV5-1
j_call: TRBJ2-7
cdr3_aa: CASSSDNSYEQYF

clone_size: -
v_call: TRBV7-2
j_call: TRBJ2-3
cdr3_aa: CASSFDSTDTQYF

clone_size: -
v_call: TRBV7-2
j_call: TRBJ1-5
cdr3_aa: CASSLGLGTPQHF

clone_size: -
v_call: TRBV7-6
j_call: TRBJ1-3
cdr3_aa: CASSYRGLGNTIYF

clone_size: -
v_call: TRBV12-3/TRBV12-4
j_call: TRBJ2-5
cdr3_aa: CASLKGEFETQYF

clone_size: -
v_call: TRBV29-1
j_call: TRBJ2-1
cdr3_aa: CSVEVAVSSYNEQFF

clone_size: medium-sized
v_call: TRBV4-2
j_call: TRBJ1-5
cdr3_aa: CASSQEHEAYQPQHF

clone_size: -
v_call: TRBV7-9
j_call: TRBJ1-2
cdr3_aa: CASSPPGQGGYGYTF

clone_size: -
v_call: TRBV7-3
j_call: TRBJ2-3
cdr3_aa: CASSLTGALDTQYF

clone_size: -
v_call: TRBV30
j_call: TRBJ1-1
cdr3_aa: CALWDSLNTEAFF

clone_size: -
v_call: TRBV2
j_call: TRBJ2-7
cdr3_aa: CASSEEGYSYEQFNF

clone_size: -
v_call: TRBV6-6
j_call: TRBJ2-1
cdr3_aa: CASSYLPGAGTNPEQFF

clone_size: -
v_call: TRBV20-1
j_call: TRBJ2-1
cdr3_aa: CSARVAGEGTNNEQFF

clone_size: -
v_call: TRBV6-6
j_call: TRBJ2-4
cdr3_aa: CASRSSGDIQYF

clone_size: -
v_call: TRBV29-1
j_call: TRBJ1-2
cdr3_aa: CSVQQGQPGFREFGYTF

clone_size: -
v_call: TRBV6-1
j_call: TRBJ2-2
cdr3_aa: CASSYNKNRGPINTGELFF

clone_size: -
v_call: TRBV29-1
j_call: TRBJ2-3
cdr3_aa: CSADFTEGDTQYF

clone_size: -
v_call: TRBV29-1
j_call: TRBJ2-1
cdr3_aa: CSVEGTDYNEQFF